Shown below are 2 T cell receptor beta chains from a single sample sequenced in a study of cytomegalovirus exposure and HLA in healthy donors. Using immunoSEQ multiplex PCR, the repertoire was profiled, and TCRdb retains in-frame clones only, with some absent. The table includes 73,000 or so clones, approximately 94% detected once. Sequencing was performed on PBMCs. Receptors were obtained from a woman aged 18-29 years in good health and CMV-seropositive.

The count of this clone is one. V and J are TRBV5-1 and TRBJ2-1; 9 nucleotides align to TRBD1. The CDR3 sequence is 15 residues long. The V segment lost 3 bases and the J segment 8 bases; nucleotides outside the gene matches: 9. Per germline, CDR1 SGHRS and CDR2 YFSETQ. The chain's CDR3 is CASSSGTGHRDEQFF. For the CDR3, the DNA is TGCGCCAGCAGCTCCGGGACAGGGCATCGCGATGAGCAGTTCTTC.

The V call is TRBV6-1, the J call TRBJ2-7; the match to TRBD1 covers 7 bases. Germline CDR1 and CDR2: MNHNS and SASEGT. This CDR3 has 13 residues. J was trimmed by 3 bases and V by 4 bases; bases with no gene match: 3. CDR3 in amino acids: CASSGGQLYEQYF. As DNA, the CDR3 is TGTGCCAGCAGTGGGGGACAGCTCTACGAGCAGTACTTC.